This TCR beta chain comes out of a study of regulatory T cells in long-lasting Graves disease. V was clipped by 1 base and J by 13 bases, with 13 bases between them. This CDR3 spans 13 amino acids. CDR1 is SGHTA, CDR2 FQGNSA, per germline. Specified time point: persistent/refractory GD, antithyroid drugs over 5 years with positive TRAb. The authors made the TCR library using RNA they extracted from PBMCs. In building TCR beta libraries, iRepertoire HTBI primers were used together with Arm-PCR of CDR3 regions. A single record per CDR3 protein comes from TCRdb applying MiXCR to the multiplex PCR reads. The sample includes roughly 360,000 distinct CDR3 sequences, roughly 25% of them seen just once.

The V gene is TRBV7-2, the J gene TRBJ1-4; no clear D. This sequence was found in a woman aged 40 to 55 with Graves disease. The source was peripheral blood mononuclear cells (PBMCs), collected when the disease was refractory, from a patient treated with antithyroid drugs. DNA for the CDR3: TGTGCCAGCAGCTTAGATAACACGGGTAGACTGTTTTTT. Its translation: CASSLDNTGRLFF.